A single sample gave rise to the 2 T cell receptor beta chains below, sequenced in a study of identical twins. In TCRdb, the 5' RACE reads were re-called with MiXCR into one record per CDR3 protein. The sample has approximately 410,000 distinct CDR3 sequences, approximately 18% seen once; the top ten hold roughly 12%. The sequencing input was naive T cells sorted from blood. These TCRs come from a man aged 45-65 years in good health.

This clonotype was counted ten times or more. The chain links TRBV4-3 to TRBJ1-2; perhaps TRBD1 as D (6 bases). Germline values: CDR1 LGHNA, CDR2 YSLEER. The CDR3 spans 13 residues. The V end was cut by 0 bases, the J end by 7 bases, with 9 bases between. The CDR3 sequence: CASSQERGAGYTF. In DNA, the CDR3 is TGCGCCAGCAGCCAAGAAAGGGGGGCTGGCTACACCTTC.

V gene TRBV20-1 combines with J gene TRBJ1-5; no clear D. The V end lost 0 bases, the J end lost 6 bases, and 12 bases lay between the germline ends. The CDR3 consists of 14 residues. Germline V CDR1 and CDR2: DFQATT, SNEGSKA (reference sequence). The CDR3 loop is CSARDAQAGQPQHF. The CDR3 bases are TGCAGTGCTAGAGATGCCCAGGCGGGTCAGCCCCAGCATTTT.